Below, 31 T cell receptor beta chains from the same sample are listed, as sequenced in a study of cytomegalovirus exposure and HLA in healthy donors. Both 60 Vbeta primers and 13 Jbeta primers went into the PCR. Sequenced by immunoSEQ multiplex PCR; TCRdb stores in-frame clones only, minus some. The table has 100,000 to 150,000 clones, 70% to 85% seen once. Sequencing was done on a sample of PBMCs. These receptors all come from a female donor in good health and CMV-seronegative.

The CDR3 coding sequence is TGTGCCAGCCGTACCGAGCCAGGTGGAAGACTGTTTTTT. Its protein is CASRTEPGGRLFF. The chain is built from TRBV28 and TRBJ1-4; no definite D call. The length of the CDR3 is 13 residues. Trimming took 8 bases from V and 13 from J, leaving 20 bases between them. CDR1 MDHEN and CDR2 SYDVKM come from the germline V gene.

The V gene is TRBV6-5, the J gene TRBJ1-2; unclear D gene. The CDR3 has 13 amino acids. V was cut by 2 bases and J by 0 bases, with 4 bases left in between. Germline V gene data show CDR1 as MNHEY and CDR2 as SVGAGI. The CDR3 loop reads CASSYPSNYGYTF. DNA of the CDR3: TGTGCCAGCAGTTACCCATCTAACTATGGCTACACCTTC.

The V call is TRBV7-9, the J call TRBJ2-1, with TRBD2 matching over 13 bases. The V gene end was trimmed by 6 bases and the J gene end by 9 bases; junction bases not matched to a gene: 8. Germline CDR1 reads SEHNR; CDR2 reads FQNEAQ (reference sequence). This CDR3 contains 15 residues. CDR3 DNA sequence: TGTGCCAGCAGTTCCGGACTAGCGGGAGTTATTGAGCAGTTCTTC. Amino acids: CASSSGLAGVIEQFF.

The chain uses TRBV4-2 and TRBJ1-1; D is unresolved. V shed 0 bases and J shed 0 bases, with 5 bases lying between them. The germline gives CDR1 LGHNA, CDR2 YNFKEQ. The CDR3 consists of 14 residues. This CDR3 reads CASSQDRVNTEAFF. As DNA, the CDR3 is TGTGCCAGCAGCCAAGATCGAGTGAACACTGAAGCTTTCTTT.

The chain recombines TRBV10-3 with TRBJ1-3; no firm D call. The V gene lost 6 bases and the J gene lost 4 bases, with 13 bases spanning the gap. Germline V gene sequence: CDR1 ENHRY, CDR2 SYGVKD. The CDR3 runs to 14 residues. The CDR3 reads CAIRNTIQGNTIYF. CDR3 DNA: TGTGCCATCAGAAACACAATCCAGGGAAACACCATATATTTT.

V and J are TRBV28 and TRBJ2-3; 7 bases align to TRBD1. CDR1 is MDHEN and CDR2 is SYDVKM in the germline V gene. The trim removed 6 bases at V and 7 bases at J, leaving 13 bases unmatched. This CDR3 region has 15 residues. The CDR3 is CASSPPDRRPYTQYF. The CDR3 DNA sequence: TGTGCCAGCAGCCCTCCGGACAGGCGACCATATACGCAGTATTTT.

The chain has TRBV18 and TRBJ1-3; D not resolved. This CDR3 spans 14 amino acids. The V end was cut by 0 bases, the J end by 3 bases, with 6 bases between. Germline CDR1 KGHSH, CDR2 LQKENI. The CDR3 here is CASSPPPGGNTIYF. The CDR3 DNA is TGTGCCAGCTCACCACCCCCGGGTGGAAACACCATATATTTT.

J is TRBJ2-7 and V is TRBV6-5; 10 bases are a match to TRBD1. Trimming took 2 bases from V and 1 from J; bases not matched to a gene: 2. The CDR3 contains 15 residues. The germline gives CDR1 MNHEY, CDR2 SVGAGI. CDR3 residues: CASSYGGQGSYEQYF. The CDR3 nucleotides are TGTGCCAGCAGTTACGGGGGACAGGGGTCCTACGAGCAGTACTTC.

This clone appeared a few times. This chain uses TRBV7-2 with TRBJ2-3; no reliable D call. The CDR3 totals 14 residues. Germline CDR1 SGHTA, CDR2 FQGNSA. The germline V and J ends were trimmed by 2 bases and 3 bases, with 9 bases remaining between them. The CDR3, as DNA: TGTGCCAGCAGCTTAAGAGCTCTGACAGATACGCAGTATTTT. This gives the protein CASSLRALTDTQYF.

The chain links TRBV6-6 to TRBJ1-5, with D uncertain. Trimming shortened V by 6 bases and J by 7 bases, and 19 bases separated the two germline ends. CDR1 and CDR2 from the germline V gene are MNHNY and SVGAGI (reference sequence). This CDR3 is 15 amino acids long. CDR3: CASSLRTEAGQPQHF. CDR3 coding DNA: TGTGCCAGCAGCCTCCGGACCGAGGCGGGGCAGCCCCAGCATTTT.

In this sample, this clone turned up once. The J gene is TRBJ1-6, the V gene TRBV7-2; a weak D match, TRBD1 (5 bases). Germline V gene sequence: CDR1 SGHTA, CDR2 FQGNSA. The CDR3 is 15 residues long. The germline V and J ends were trimmed by 5 bases and 5 bases, with 13 bases remaining between them. This chain's CDR3 is CASSPGGTNNSPLHF. Here the CDR3 DNA reads TGTGCCAGCAGCCCGGGAGGGACTAATAATTCACCCCTCCACTTT. Based on the CDR3 plus reference TRBV7-2 and TRBJ1-6, the full variable domain is GAGVSQSPSNKVTEKGKDVELRCDPISGHTALYWYRQSLGQGLEFLIYFQGNSAPDKSGLPSDRFSAERTGGSVSTLTIQRTQQEDSAVYLCASSPGGTNNSPLHFGNGTRLTVT.

The chain employs TRBV6-5 and TRBJ1-1; no clear D. This CDR3 contains 14 residues. The germline V and J ends were trimmed by 5 bases and 6 bases, with 16 bases remaining between them. The V gene's germline CDR1 is MNHEY and CDR2 SVGAGI. Here the CDR3 DNA reads TGTGCCAGCAGTCAGCCGGGTGGCGGAGCTGAAGCTTTCTTT. This translates into CASSQPGGGAEAFF.

There are a few counts of this clone. This chain joins TRBV6-6 and TRBJ1-2; D is perhaps TRBD1 (6 bases). The CDR3 is 13 amino acids. V lost 6 bases and J lost 6, with 14 bases in between. The germline V gene has CDR1 MNHNY and CDR2 SVGAGI (reference sequence). The CDR3 protein is CASSLPEGDGYTF. For the CDR3, the DNA is TGTGCCAGCAGCCTTCCCGAGGGGGATGGCTACACCTTC.

This clone was picked up one time. The chain employs TRBV9 and TRBJ1-3; 8 bases match TRBD1. V shed 2 bases and J 4 bases; nucleotides not matched to a gene: 2. CDR3 size: 14 residues. Looked up from germline, CDR1 is SGDLS and CDR2 is YYNGEE. The CDR3 region is CASSVRGRGNTIYF. Here the CDR3 DNA reads TGTGCCAGCAGCGTCAGGGGGCGCGGAAACACCATATATTTT.

This clone was seen once. This chain connects TRBV7-2 to TRBJ2-7; D unclear. Germline assignment: CDR1 SGHTA and CDR2 FQGNSA. This CDR3 contains 11 residues. The V and J ends lost 4 bases and 5 bases respectively, with 6 bases between them. This CDR3 is CASSSVDEQYF. CDR3 in DNA: TGTGCCAGCAGCTCCGTTGACGAGCAGTACTTC.

This sequence joins TRBV6-5 and TRBJ2-7, with D possibly matching TRBD2 (6 bases). Germline lookup yields CDR1 MNHEY and CDR2 SVGAGI. The CDR3 spans 15 residues. V was clipped by 5 bases and J by 0 bases, with 14 bases between them. The CDR3 nucleotides are TGTGCCAGCAGTAGGGGCCTGGGGGGCTCCTACGAGCAGTACTTC. Amino acids: CASSRGLGGSYEQYF.

The V and J genes are TRBV19 and TRBJ2-3; 7 bases map to TRBD2. The V gene's germline CDR1 is LNHDA and CDR2 SQIVND (reference sequence). Losses at the gene ends were 5 bases for V and 6 bases for J; bases not matched to a gene: 14. CDR3 length: 16 residues. Here the CDR3 DNA reads TGTGCCAGTAGTGGGGCTAGCGGCTCAATCATGGATACGCAGTATTTT. Encoded protein: CASSGASGSIMDTQYF. The full variable domain, with the rest looked up from reference TRBV19 and TRBJ2-3, is DGGITQSPKYLFRKEGQNVTLSCEQNLNHDAMYWYRQDPGQGLRLIYYSQIVNDFQKGDIAEGYSVSREKKESFPLTVTSAQKNPTAFYLCASSGASGSIMDTQYFGPGTRLTVL.

This rearrangement joins TRBV11-3 to TRBJ2-7; TRBD1 is a possible D gene (5 bases). V lost 5 bases and J 4 bases, leaving 12 bases between the germline ends. The germline V gene has CDR1 SGHNT and CDR2 YENEEA. This CDR3 comprises 13 residues. Written as DNA, the CDR3 is TGTGCCAGCAGCCCCAGGGCTGGGTACGAGCAGTACTTC. Translating it yields CASSPRAGYEQYF. Drawing the rest from reference TRBV11-3 and TRBJ2-7, the complete variable domain is EAGVVQSPRYKIIEKKQPVAFWCNPISGHNTLYWYLQNLGQGPELLIRYENEEAVDDSQLPKDRFSAERLKGVDSTLKIQPAELGDSAVYLCASSPRAGYEQYFGPGTRLTVT.

In its sample, this clone was seen a few times. Sequence at one end of the junction differs from germline and may be a read error. The chain couples TRBV5-1 to TRBJ1-1, with D possibly matching TRBD1 (5 bases). This CDR3 comprises 13 residues. Germline CDR1 and CDR2: SGHRS and YFSETQ. In nucleotides, the CDR3 is TGCGCCAGCAGCGCGGGACGGGGCGAGTGGCTCCGCTTT. Protein: CASSAGRGEWLRF.

V gene TRBV19 combines with J gene TRBJ2-7; 10 bases line up with TRBD1. Trimming removed 7 bases from V and 2 bases from J; junction bases left unmatched: 5. CDR3 length: 14 amino acids. Germline CDR1 LNHDA, CDR2 SQIVND (reference sequence). The CDR3 spells CASTPGTGAYEQYF. In DNA form, the CDR3 reads TGTGCCAGTACCCCGGGGACAGGGGCCTACGAGCAGTACTTC.

CDR3 region: CASSLWPFGRDEKLFF. CDR3 DNA: TGTGCCAGCAGCTTGTGGCCCTTTGGGAGGGATGAAAAACTGTTTTTT. The chain recombines TRBV5-5 with TRBJ1-4; D unresolved. The V end lost 1 base, the J end lost 6 bases, and 16 bases lay between the germline ends. The CDR3 totals 16 residues. Germline V gene lookup returns CDR1 SGHKS and CDR2 YYEKEE (reference sequence).

V gene TRBV30 combines with J gene TRBJ1-1, with D maybe TRBD1 (6 bases). The CDR3 consists of 15 residues. The germline V gene has CDR1 GTSNPN and CDR2 SVGIG (reference sequence). Deletions cut 0 bases from V and 0 bases from J, with 11 bases between. The CDR3 DNA reads TGTGCCTGGAGTGTACAGGGCTTAATGAACACTGAAGCTTTCTTT. It is translated as CAWSVQGLMNTEAFF.

V is TRBV19 and J is TRBJ1-1; TRBD1 might be the D (5 bases). In germline, CDR1 is LNHDA, CDR2 SQIVND (reference sequence). V lost 6 bases to trimming and J lost 2 bases, with 13 bases between them. The CDR3 covers 14 residues. CDR3 sequence reads: CASRIRDINTEAFF. CDR3 coding DNA: TGTGCCAGTAGGATCAGGGATATCAACACTGAAGCTTTCTTT.

This chain connects TRBV28 to TRBJ2-7, with a weak D call TRBD1 (6 bases). Germline CDR1 and CDR2: MDHEN and SYDVKM. Trimming shortened V by 5 bases and J by 2 bases, and 10 bases separated the two germline ends. CDR3 size: 13 residues. The CDR3 here is CASSPNRAYEQYF. The CDR3 bases are TGTGCCAGCAGTCCTAACAGGGCCTACGAGCAGTACTTC.

CDR3 region: CASSRNRGTEAFF. CDR3 DNA sequence: TGTGCCAGCAGTCGAAACAGGGGTACTGAAGCTTTCTTT. The gene calls are TRBV6-5 and TRBJ1-1, with 7 nucleotides matching TRBD1. Looked up from germline, CDR1 is MNHEY and CDR2 is SVGAGI. The CDR3 totals 13 residues. V dropped 5 bases and J dropped 5; count of bases not matched to a gene: 5.

This clone has just one count. The rearrangement links TRBV2 to TRBJ2-7, with 15 bases fitting TRBD2. Looked up from germline, CDR1 is SNHLY and CDR2 is FYNNEI. Trimming cost V 6 bases and J 9 bases; bases outside gene matches: 3. The CDR3 is 13 amino acids. CDR3 DNA: TGTGCCAGCAGCCCGGGACTAGCGGGAGGGCAGTACTTC. Amino acid sequence: CASSPGLAGGQYF.

The chain has TRBV6-6 and TRBJ2-6; 8 bases fit TRBD2. Germline CDR1 and CDR2: MNHNY and SVGAGI (reference sequence). Trimming removed 8 bases from V and 4 bases from J; junction bases left unmatched: 7. This CDR3 spans 15 amino acids. Written as DNA, the CDR3 is TGTGCCAGCGCCGGGGGGGGACCCGGGGCCAACGTCCTGACTTTC. Amino acids: CASAGGGPGANVLTF.

This clone was found once. V and J are TRBV7-8 and TRBJ2-7; 8 bases are a match to TRBD2. Trimming removed 1 base from V and 3 bases from J; junction bases left unmatched: 14. In germline, CDR1 is SGHVS, CDR2 FQNEAQ. The CDR3 length is 18 residues. The CDR3 here is CASSLGEGLGVSNYEQYF. CDR3 coding DNA: TGTGCCAGCAGCTTAGGGGAGGGACTAGGGGTCTCAAACTACGAGCAGTACTTC.

This sequence joins TRBV4-2 and TRBJ2-2, with 9 bases that match TRBD1. The V and J ends lost 1 base and 4 bases, in that order; junction bases with no gene match: 4. In germline, CDR1 is LGHNA, CDR2 YNFKEQ. This CDR3 contains 16 residues. The DNA for the CDR3 is TGTGCCAGCAGCCAAGCACAGGGGGCGGGCACCGGGGAGCTGTTTTTT. It specifies CASSQAQGAGTGELFF.

This clone was picked up one time. The genes are TRBV15 and TRBJ1-3; D call uncertain. V gave up 4 bases and J gave up 2 bases, with 15 bases separating them. CDR3 length equals 16 residues. In germline, CDR1 is LNHNV, CDR2 YYDKDF (reference sequence). The CDR3 here is CATSKDKSDTGNTIYF. The CDR3 nucleotides are TGTGCCACCAGCAAAGATAAATCAGATACTGGAAACACCATATATTTT.

This chain uses TRBV9 with TRBJ2-3, with no clear D. The V gene's germline CDR1 is SGDLS and CDR2 YYNGEE. This CDR3 spans 15 amino acids. V was pared by 1 base and J by 2 bases, with 11 bases between. This CDR3 reads CASSVSGISTDTQYF. CDR3 bases: TGTGCCAGCAGCGTATCAGGAATCTCCACAGATACGCAGTATTTT.